This is a list of T cell receptor beta chains from one sample in a study of human T cells and chemical hapten exposure. A single record per CDR3 protein comes from TCRdb applying MiXCR to the RACE reads. The sample has roughly 94,000 distinct CDR3 sequences; 7.5% to 10% are singletons. The source material was whole blood, sampled in connection with sensitization to the hapten diphenylcyclopropenone (DPC). Source of these receptors: a woman in her thirties or forties with alopecia areata. Some clones in this sample may be carry-over from other donors' samples. CDR3s include the opening cysteine and the closing phenylalanine or tryptophan. Each record gives: D gene, clone size, V gene, J gene, CDR3 protein, CDR3 DNA. D genes are given only for firm matches. For some rows the clone size is stated as once, few or many, or as a class when expanded; others skip it.

d_call: .; clone_size: .; v_call: TRBV27; j_call: TRBJ1-2; cdr3_aa: CASSSQGSYGYTF; cdr3_nt: TGTGCCAGCAGTTCTCAGGGATCGTATGGCTACACCTTC
d_call: .; clone_size: many; v_call: TRBV7-2; j_call: TRBJ2-2; cdr3_aa: CASSLQGPNTGELFF; cdr3_nt: TGTGCCAGCAGCCTGCAGGGCCCGAACACCGGGGAGCTGTTTTTT
d_call: TRBD2; clone_size: once; v_call: TRBV30; j_call: TRBJ2-1; cdr3_aa: CAWSAGLASNEQFF; cdr3_nt: TGTGCCTGGAGCGCGGGACTAGCGAGTAATGAGCAGTTCTTC
d_call: TRBD2; clone_size: many; v_call: TRBV28; j_call: TRBJ2-5; cdr3_aa: CASSGAGLQETQYF; cdr3_nt: TGTGCCAGCAGCGGAGCGGGGCTACAAGAGACCCAGTACTTC
d_call: TRBD2; clone_size: many; v_call: TRBV20-1; j_call: TRBJ2-5; cdr3_aa: CSASSFKSGSRETQYF; cdr3_nt: TGCAGTGCTAGTTCTTTCAAGAGCGGGAGCCGGGAGACCCAGTACTTC
d_call: TRBD2; clone_size: many; v_call: TRBV20-1; j_call: TRBJ2-1; cdr3_aa: CSARVLRREGPILGEQFF; cdr3_nt: TGCAGTGCTAGAGTACTACGGCGGGAGGGCCCTATTCTAGGTGAGCAGTTCTTC
d_call: TRBD2; clone_size: few; v_call: TRBV7-2; j_call: TRBJ2-1; cdr3_aa: CASSKLAGVSYNEQFF; cdr3_nt: TGTGCCAGCAGCAAACTAGCGGGGGTCTCCTACAATGAGCAGTTCTTC
d_call: TRBD2; clone_size: few; v_call: TRBV30; j_call: TRBJ2-7; cdr3_aa: CAWSTGLTYEQYF; cdr3_nt: TGTGCCTGGAGTACGGGACTAACCTACGAGCAGTACTTC
d_call: TRBD1; clone_size: few; v_call: TRBV30; j_call: TRBJ2-7; cdr3_aa: CACPGQGRYEQYF; cdr3_nt: TGTGCCTGTCCGGGACAGGGTAGGTACGAGCAGTACTTC
d_call: TRBD2; clone_size: .; v_call: TRBV7-7; j_call: TRBJ2-3; cdr3_aa: CASSPGLAETDTQYF; cdr3_nt: TGTGCTAGCAGCCCGGGACTAGCGGAAACAGATACGCAGTATTTT
d_call: .; clone_size: .; v_call: TRBV27; j_call: TRBJ1-2; cdr3_aa: CASSQLGLYGYSF; cdr3_nt: TGTGCCAGCAGTCAATTAGGTTTATATGGCTACTCCTTC
d_call: .; clone_size: many; v_call: TRBV6-5; j_call: TRBJ2-1; cdr3_aa: CASSYIYPLDNEQFF; cdr3_nt: TGTGCCAGCAGTTACATATACCCCTTAGACAATGAGCAGTTCTTC
d_call: .; clone_size: many; v_call: TRBV12-3/TRBV12-4; j_call: TRBJ1-1; cdr3_aa: CASTRFGEAFF; cdr3_nt: TGTGCCAGCACCCGATTTGGGGAAGCTTTCTTT
d_call: .; clone_size: .; v_call: TRBV12-3/TRBV12-4; j_call: TRBJ2-7; cdr3_aa: CASRRDPNLIYEQYF; cdr3_nt: TGTGCCAGCAGGCGTGACCCAAACCTTATCTACGAGCAGTACTTC
d_call: TRBD1; clone_size: few; v_call: TRBV6-1; j_call: TRBJ1-4; cdr3_aa: CASSDSGTGGEKLFF; cdr3_nt: TGTGCCAGCAGTGATTCCGGGACAGGGGGTGAAAAACTGTTTTTT
d_call: TRBD1; clone_size: many; v_call: TRBV6-4; j_call: TRBJ2-2; cdr3_aa: CASSRDSGSTGELFF; cdr3_nt: TGTGCCAGCAGTAGGGACAGCGGAAGCACCGGGGAGCTGTTTTTT
d_call: TRBD2; clone_size: .; v_call: TRBV5-1; j_call: TRBJ2-1; cdr3_aa: CASRGIGTSDEQFF; cdr3_nt: TGCGCCAGCAGGGGCATCGGGACTAGCGATGAGCAGTTCTTC
d_call: .; clone_size: many; v_call: TRBV29-1; j_call: TRBJ1-1; cdr3_aa: CSVDVANTEAFF; cdr3_nt: TGCAGCGTTGACGTGGCTAACACTGAAGCTTTCTTT
d_call: TRBD1; clone_size: .; v_call: TRBV11-2; j_call: TRBJ2-5; cdr3_aa: CASSGQGGQTQYF; cdr3_nt: TGTGCCAGCAGCGGACAGGGGGGTCAGACCCAGTACTTC
d_call: .; clone_size: many; v_call: TRBV9; j_call: TRBJ2-3; cdr3_aa: CASSPTGGVITDTQYF; cdr3_nt: TGTGCCAGCAGCCCTACTGGGGGAGTGATCACAGATACGCAGTATTTT
d_call: .; clone_size: few; v_call: TRBV20-1; j_call: TRBJ2-7; cdr3_aa: CSARDPGVFGDEQYF; cdr3_nt: TGCAGTGCTAGAGATCCGGGAGTCTTTGGGGACGAGCAGTACTTC
d_call: .; clone_size: many; v_call: TRBV27; j_call: TRBJ2-7; cdr3_aa: CASSLSDGLASYEQYF; cdr3_nt: TGTGCCAGCAGTTTATCGGACGGACTCGCCTCCTACGAGCAGTACTTC
d_call: TRBD1; clone_size: many; v_call: TRBV4-2; j_call: TRBJ1-2; cdr3_aa: CASSLAGTGIRDGYTF; cdr3_nt: TGTGCCAGCAGCCTCGCCGGGACAGGGATTCGAGATGGCTACACCTTC
d_call: TRBD2; clone_size: few; v_call: TRBV28; j_call: TRBJ2-1; cdr3_aa: CASSLQTSGRADEQFF; cdr3_nt: TGTGCCAGCAGTTTGCAAACTAGCGGGAGGGCCGATGAGCAGTTCTTC
d_call: TRBD1; clone_size: few; v_call: TRBV25-1; j_call: TRBJ2-5; cdr3_aa: CASSGNFAGTGGRETQYF; cdr3_nt: TGTGCCAGCAGTGGAAACTTCGCCGGGACAGGGGGGAGGGAGACCCAGTACTTC
d_call: .; clone_size: .; v_call: TRBV3-1; j_call: TRBJ2-1; cdr3_aa: CASSRGRPNEQFF; cdr3_nt: TGTGCCAGCAGTCGGGGGAGGCCCAATGAGCAGTTCTTC
d_call: .; clone_size: many; v_call: TRBV14; j_call: TRBJ1-2; cdr3_aa: CASSQGGYNSPYGYTF; cdr3_nt: TGTGCCAGCAGCCAAGGAGGGTACAACAGTCCCTATGGCTACACCTTC
d_call: .; clone_size: many; v_call: TRBV4-3; j_call: TRBJ2-1; cdr3_aa: CASSQDWGEQFF; cdr3_nt: TGCGCCAGCAGCCAAGATTGGGGTGAGCAGTTCTTC
d_call: TRBD2; clone_size: few; v_call: TRBV6-4; j_call: TRBJ2-1; cdr3_aa: CASSEASGYNEQFF; cdr3_nt: TGTGCCAGCAGTGAGGCTAGCGGTTACAATGAGCAGTTCTTC
d_call: .; clone_size: many; v_call: TRBV5-1; j_call: TRBJ2-2; cdr3_aa: CASSPAVANTGELFF; cdr3_nt: TGCGCCAGCAGCCCCGCAGTCGCGAACACCGGGGAGCTGTTTTTT
d_call: TRBD1; clone_size: .; v_call: TRBV6-2/TRBV6-3; j_call: TRBJ2-1; cdr3_aa: CASSLADRGKLGEQFF; cdr3_nt: TGTGCCAGCAGTTTAGCCGACAGGGGAAAATTGGGTGAGCAGTTCTTC
d_call: TRBD2; clone_size: many; v_call: TRBV9; j_call: TRBJ2-2; cdr3_aa: CASSGQSGRAAGELFF; cdr3_nt: TGTGCCAGCAGTGGACAAAGCGGGAGGGCCGCCGGGGAGCTGTTTTTT
d_call: .; clone_size: .; v_call: TRBV4-1; j_call: TRBJ2-6; cdr3_aa: CASSQIGFSGANVLTF; cdr3_nt: TGCGCCAGCAGCCAAATTGGGTTCTCTGGGGCCAACGTCCTGACTTTC
d_call: TRBD1; clone_size: few; v_call: TRBV29-1; j_call: TRBJ1-1; cdr3_aa: CSVKGQGAVNTEAFF; cdr3_nt: TGCAGCGTCAAGGGTCAGGGGGCAGTGAACACTGAAGCTTTCTTT
d_call: .; clone_size: .; v_call: TRBV7-9; j_call: TRBJ2-3; cdr3_aa: CASSLDTPMQYF; cdr3_nt: TGTGCCAGCAGCTTGGACACTCCAATGCAGTATTTT